Listed below are T cell receptor beta chains from one sample, sequenced in a study of T-cell reconstitution after alpha-beta-depleted transplantation in children. TCRdb used MiXCR to reprocess the PCR reads, holding one entry per CDR3 protein. The sample has more than 150,000 distinct CDR3 sequences; about 6.8% are singletons. Specimen: PBMCs from the stem cell graft donor, collected from the stem cell graft. The receptor source for this set is a human donor who donated a stem cell graft to a child with Wiskott-Aldrich syndrome. The CDR3 runs from the conserved cysteine through the conserved F or W. Fields, in order: V gene, clone size, CDR3 length, J gene, D gene, CDR3 protein, CDR3 DNA. A D gene is named only where the DNA matches it firmly. Some rows mark clone size as missing; the rest say once, few, many or name a class of expanded clone.

>TRBV4-1|many|13|TRBJ1-1|-
CASSQGDPLRAFF
TGCGCCAGCAGCCAAGGCGACCCCTTGAGAGCTTTCTTT
>TRBV11-2|many|15|TRBJ2-1|TRBD2
CASSSLAGVGNEQFF
TGTGCCAGCAGCTCTCTAGCGGGAGTCGGTAATGAGCAGTTCTTC
>TRBV10-3|many|15|TRBJ2-1|TRBD2
CAIRTSGSDTDEQFF
TGTGCCATCAGGACTAGCGGGAGCGATACGGATGAGCAGTTCTTC
>TRBV11-2|many|17|TRBJ1-6|-
CASSLDSPMRYNSPLHF
TGTGCCAGCAGCTTAGATTCCCCGATGAGATATAATTCACCCCTCCACTTT
>TRBV27|many|16|TRBJ2-3|TRBD1
CASSPTGGPGRDTQYF
TGTGCCAGCAGTCCCACAGGGGGCCCAGGACGAGATACGCAGTATTTT
>TRBV20-1|many|14|TRBJ1-1|-
CSAIATGVYTEAFF
TGCAGTGCCATAGCCACGGGTGTCTACACTGAAGCTTTCTTT
>TRBV24-1|many|15|TRBJ2-3|TRBD2
CATSDPGLASDTQYF
TGTGCCACCAGTGATCCCGGACTAGCGTCAGATACGCAGTATTTT
>TRBV11-2|few|15|TRBJ2-1|TRBD1
CASSLDWDSYNEQFF
TGTGCCAGCAGCTTAGACTGGGACAGCTACAATGAGCAGTTCTTC
>TRBV20-1|many|12|TRBJ2-3|TRBD2
CSGGGYTDTQYF
TGCAGTGGGGGAGGGTACACAGATACGCAGTATTTT
>TRBV12-3/TRBV12-4|many|13|TRBJ1-2|-
CASSLDLIYGYTF
TGTGCCAGCAGTTTGGACCTTATATATGGCTACACCTTC
>TRBV27|many|15|TRBJ1-1|-
CASVNFDMGRTEAFF
TGTGCCAGCGTGAACTTCGATATGGGGCGGACTGAAGCTTTCTTT
>TRBV6-5|many|14|TRBJ2-1|TRBD1
CASSFGTGGDEQFF
TGTGCCAGCAGTTTTGGGACAGGGGGTGATGAGCAGTTCTTC
>TRBV12-3/TRBV12-4|many|14|TRBJ1-1|-
CASSTGLGYTEAFF
TGTGCCAGCAGTACCGGTTTAGGCTACACTGAAGCTTTCTTT
>TRBV29-1|many|11|TRBJ1-1|TRBD1
CSVAGQGEAFF
TGCAGCGTAGCCGGACAGGGTGAAGCTTTCTTT
>TRBV20-1|many|14|TRBJ2-1|TRBD2
CSAERGLSYNEQFF
TGCAGTGCTGAGCGGGGGCTATCCTACAATGAGCAGTTCTTC
>TRBV7-7|many|19|TRBJ2-1|TRBD2
CASSARLAGGSRSYNEQFF
TGTGCCAGCAGCGCCCGTTTAGCGGGGGGGTCCCGCTCCTACAATGAGCAGTTCTTC
>TRBV4-3|-|14|TRBJ2-3|TRBD2
CASSSREGSDTQYF
TGCGCCAGCAGTTCCCGGGAGGGTAGCGATACGCAGTATTTT
>TRBV28|many|16|TRBJ2-7|-
CASSTTRAGPDYEQYF
TGTGCCAGCAGTACTACGAGGGCAGGGCCGGACTACGAGCAGTACTTC
>TRBV12-3/TRBV12-4|many|16|TRBJ1-6|-
CASSLAGGRVNSPLHF
TGTGCCAGCAGTTTAGCGGGGGGCAGGGTCAATTCACCCCTCCACTTT
>TRBV7-8|few|18|TRBJ2-7|TRBD1
CASSFMPSPGQGSYEQYF
TGTGCCAGCAGCTTCATGCCCTCGCCGGGACAGGGGTCCTACGAGCAGTACTTC
>TRBV5-1|few|16|TRBJ2-3|-
CASSPHSRGDTDTQYF
TGCGCCAGCAGCCCCCACTCCCGCGGGGACACAGATACGCAGTATTTT
>TRBV30|many|12|TRBJ1-2|-
CAWSQGSLGYTF
TGTGCCTGGAGCCAGGGATCGTTGGGCTACACCTTC
>TRBV10-3|many|14|TRBJ2-4|-
CAIMGEGAKNIQYF
TGTGCCATCATGGGAGAAGGGGCCAAAAACATTCAGTACTTC
>TRBV4-3|many|17|TRBJ2-1|TRBD2
CASSQMGLAGGPSEQFF
TGCGCCAGCAGCCAGATGGGACTAGCGGGAGGGCCTTCGGAGCAGTTCTTC
>TRBV3-1|many|14|TRBJ2-1|TRBD1
CASSQGQGAPWQFF
TGTGCCAGCAGCCAAGGACAGGGGGCGCCATGGCAGTTCTTC
>TRBV2|-|17|TRBJ1-5|-
CASSDGRAGVWNQPQHF
TGTGCCAGCAGTGATGGGCGGGCGGGGGTATGGAATCAGCCCCAGCATTTT
>TRBV7-2|many|14|TRBJ1-2|TRBD1
CASSPTGGIYGYTF
TGTGCCAGCAGTCCGACAGGGGGGATCTATGGCTACACCTTC
>TRBV12-3/TRBV12-4|few|14|TRBJ2-5|-
CASSGTSEGETQYF
TGTGCCAGCAGCGGGACTTCGGAAGGGGAGACCCAGTACTTC
>TRBV24-1|once|12|TRBJ2-1|-
CATNGPNNEQFF
TGTGCCACCAACGGGCCCAACAATGAGCAGTTCTTC
>TRBV20-1|many|16|TRBJ2-5|-
CSARDLGEALQETQYF
TGCAGTGCTAGAGATTTGGGGGAGGCGTTACAAGAGACCCAGTACTTC
>TRBV7-2|few|14|TRBJ2-1|TRBD2
CASSSGGTQGEQFF
TGTGCCAGCAGCTCGGGGGGGACACAGGGTGAGCAGTTCTTC
>TRBV14|many|12|TRBJ2-1|-
CASSQDFNEQFF
TGTGCCAGCAGCCAAGATTTCAATGAGCAGTTCTTC
>TRBV5-1|many|13|TRBJ1-1|-
CASSLTPNTEAFF
TGCGCCAGCAGCCTGACACCGAACACTGAAGCTTTCTTT